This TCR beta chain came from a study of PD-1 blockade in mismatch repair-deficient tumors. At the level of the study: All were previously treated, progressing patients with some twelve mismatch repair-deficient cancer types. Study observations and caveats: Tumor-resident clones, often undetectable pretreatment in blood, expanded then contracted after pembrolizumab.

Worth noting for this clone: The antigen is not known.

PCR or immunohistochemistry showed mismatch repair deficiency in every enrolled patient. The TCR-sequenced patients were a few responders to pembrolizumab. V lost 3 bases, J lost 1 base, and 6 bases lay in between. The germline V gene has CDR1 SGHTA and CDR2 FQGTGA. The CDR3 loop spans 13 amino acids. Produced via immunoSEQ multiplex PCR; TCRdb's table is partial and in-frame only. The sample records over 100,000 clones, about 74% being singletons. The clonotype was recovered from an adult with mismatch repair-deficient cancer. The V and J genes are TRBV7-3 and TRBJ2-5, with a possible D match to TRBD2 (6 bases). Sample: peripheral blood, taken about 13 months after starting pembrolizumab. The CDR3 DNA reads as TGTGCCAGCAGCTTCGGGAGCCAAGAGACCCAGTACTTC. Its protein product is CASSFGSQETQYF.